This T cell receptor (beta chain) was obtained from a study of a mutant IDH1 vaccine in newly diagnosed glioma. At the level of the study: The treated population exhibited a male proportion of roughly 60%, a female proportion of about 38%, and a mean age of roughly 41 years. Patients got radiotherapy, temozolomide, or both beforehand, and most got both. Study findings and constraints: Across multiple MHC alleles, around 93% of patients had vaccine-induced responses.

Described time point: week 11, during vaccination. Vaccinated patients received 300 ug of mutant IDH1 20-mer peptide per dose, with topical imiquimod. Donors had new WHO grade 3 or 4 IDH1-mutant, ATRX-lost astrocytomas. Sequencing was performed with immunoSEQ multiplex PCR; in TCRdb, only in-frame clones are kept and a portion is missing. The top ten hold approximately 25% of the sample, which has tens of thousands of clones, roughly 78% seen once. This clone has only a few counts. The antigen is not known. The CDR3 sequence is 15 residues long. Trimming cost V 6 bases and J 7 bases; bases outside gene matches: 9. Germline lookup yields CDR1 MDHEN and CDR2 SYDVKM.

The material was PBMCs, obtained from a glioma patient whose treatment included an IDH1 peptide vaccine. The gene calls are TRBV28 and TRBJ1-5, with 10 bases aligning to TRBD1. The sequence was collected from a man in his thirties or forties with glioma. The CDR3 DNA follows: TGTGCCAGCAGCCTGACAGGGGGCGCGGAGCAGCCCCAGCATTTT. Translated, it gives CASSLTGGAEQPQHF.